The rows below give T cell receptor beta chains drawn from one sample of a study of vaccination effects on CD4 cells after COVID-19. This table comes from immunoSEQ multiplex PCR, and its TCRdb copy is limited to in-frame clones, with some not included. This table holds 42,000 or so clones, approximately 72% found once. For these TCRs, the target antigens are not known. Sample: CD4+ T cells from PBMCs cultured with a peptide pool, taken before COVID-19 vaccination. These receptors came from a human donor who had a prior SARS-CoV-2 infection. CDR3s include the opening cysteine and the closing phenylalanine or tryptophan. The D gene is left open where the match is weak. Clone size, where shown, is once, few, many, or a class for clones that have expanded.

V gene	J gene	D gene	clone size	CDR3 protein	CDR3 DNA
TRBV11-2	TRBJ2-5	-	-	CASSASGTQYF	TGTGCCAGCAGCGCGTCAGGAACCCAGTACTTC
TRBV11-1	TRBJ2-1	TRBD2	-	CASSLTSGASLKQFF	TGTGCCAGCAGCTTGACTAGCGGGGCCTCATTAAAGCAGTTCTTC
TRBV6-5	TRBJ1-1	TRBD1	-	CASSWDRVATEAFF	TGTGCCAGCAGTTGGGACAGGGTGGCCACTGAAGCTTTCTTT
TRBV7-8	TRBJ2-3	-	-	CASSPDAGAITDTQYF	TGTGCCAGCAGCCCCGACGCGGGGGCGATTACAGATACGCAGTATTTT
TRBV3-1/TRBV3-2	TRBJ1-5	TRBD1	few	CASSRQGSNQPQHF	TGTGCCAGCAGCCGACAGGGGAGCAATCAGCCCCAGCATTTT
TRBV28	TRBJ1-6	-	-	CASSTQKDVSPLHF	TGTGCCAGCAGTACGCAAAAGGACGTTTCACCCCTCCACTTT
TRBV5-4	TRBJ2-7	TRBD1	-	CASSTPPGQSYEQYF	TGTGCCAGCAGCACTCCTCCGGGACAGTCCTACGAGCAGTACTTC
TRBV18	TRBJ2-1	-	-	CASSTPSRRREQFF	TGTGCCAGCTCGACACCCTCGCGGAGGCGGGAGCAGTTCTTC
TRBV7-2	TRBJ1-2	-	few	CASSMDRNYGYTF	TGTGCCAGCTCCATGGACAGAAACTATGGCTACACCTTC
TRBV5-1	TRBJ2-5	-	-	CASSSGRAVTETQYF	TGCGCCAGCAGCTCCGGGCGAGCGGTCACGGAGACCCAGTACTTC
TRBV29-1	TRBJ2-5	-	-	CSVEGGDRETQYF	TGCAGCGTTGAGGGGGGGGACAGGGAGACCCAGTACTTC
TRBV7-9	TRBJ2-3	-	-	CASSLGLPLTDTQYF	TGTGCCAGCAGCCTGGGACTTCCACTCACAGATACGCAGTATTTT
TRBV2	TRBJ1-5	-	few	CASSDTNNQPQHF	TGTGCCAGCAGCGACACTAACAATCAGCCCCAGCATTTT
TRBV4-1	TRBJ1-1	-	once	CASSQGRSVDTEAFF	TGCGCCAGCAGCCAAGGTCGTAGTGTGGACACTGAAGCTTTCTTT
TRBV5-1	TRBJ2-7	TRBD2	-	CASSTTSGSYEQYF	TGCGCCAGCAGCACGACTAGCGGGAGTTACGAGCAGTACTTC
TRBV9	TRBJ2-7	TRBD1	-	CASSSAGTGYYEQYF	TGTGCCAGCAGCTCTGCCGGGACAGGGTACTACGAGCAGTACTTC
TRBV7-2	TRBJ2-7	-	-	CASSLYSYEQYF	TGTGCCAGCAGCTTATATTCCTACGAGCAGTACTTC
TRBV2	TRBJ2-1	-	few	CASSRDGDFEQFF	TGTGCCAGCAGCCGGGACGGAGATTTCGAGCAGTTCTTC
TRBV2	TRBJ2-3	TRBD2	few	CASSVQRETDTQYF	TGTGCCAGCAGCGTACAGCGGGAAACAGATACGCAGTATTTT
TRBV5-1	TRBJ2-3	-	-	CASSLLRQASTDTQYF	TGCGCCAGCAGCTTGTTAAGACAGGCAAGCACAGATACGCAGTATTTT
TRBV6-1	TRBJ1-3	-	-	CASSEQQGGNTIYF	TGTGCCAGCAGTGAACAGCAGGGCGGAAACACCATATATTTT
TRBV4-3	TRBJ2-1	TRBD2	-	CASSQGRGGYSSSYNEQFF	TGCGCCAGCAGCCAAGGGCGGGGAGGGTACTCGAGCTCCTACAATGAGCAGTTCTTC
TRBV21-1	TRBJ2-7	-	-	CASSKSWKRGPHEQYF	TGTGCCAGCAGCAAATCCTGGAAAAGGGGGCCCCACGAGCAGTACTTC
TRBV12-3/TRBV12-4	TRBJ1-6	-	-	CASTRGNSPLHF	TGTGCCAGCACGCGAGGGAATTCACCCCTCCACTTT
TRBV3-1/TRBV3-2	TRBJ1-5	TRBD1	few	CASSQGFHRGDAPQHF	TGTGCCAGCAGCCAAGGGTTTCACAGGGGAGACGCGCCCCAGCATTTT
TRBV9	TRBJ2-4	TRBD1	once	CASSLFDRGLNIQYF	TGTGCCAGCAGCCTCTTCGACAGGGGGCTAAACATTCAGTACTTC
TRBV28	TRBJ2-7	TRBD2	-	CASTLREGEQYF	TGTGCCAGCACCCTGAGGGAGGGGGAGCAGTACTTC
TRBV18	TRBJ2-1	-	-	CASSQGGNNEQFF	TGTGCCAGCTCACAGGGTGGGAACAATGAGCAGTTCTTC
TRBV7-8	TRBJ1-4	-	-	CASSLAVRQAAFTNEKLFF	TGTGCCAGCAGCTTAGCCGTTCGACAGGCAGCCTTCACTAATGAAAAACTGTTTTTT
TRBV10-3	TRBJ1-5	TRBD1	-	CAISVKGGGEPQHF	TGTGCCATCAGTGTGAAAGGGGGCGGGGAGCCCCAGCATTTT
TRBV5-5	TRBJ1-5	TRBD1	-	CASSAGTGINQPQHF	TGTGCCAGCAGCGCCGGGACAGGAATTAATCAGCCCCAGCATTTT
TRBV5-1	TRBJ1-2	TRBD1	-	CASSGQGGRYGYTF	TGCGCCAGCAGCGGACAGGGAGGCCGCTATGGCTACACCTTC
TRBV5-4	TRBJ2-1	-	few	CASSFGGAYYNEQFF	TGTGCCAGCAGCTTCGGTGGCGCCTACTACAATGAGCAGTTCTTC
TRBV5-1	TRBJ1-1	TRBD1	-	CASSVGTADLQEAFF	TGCGCCAGCAGCGTAGGGACAGCCGACCTGCAAGAAGCTTTCTTT
TRBV9	TRBJ1-6	-	-	CASSRPEHNSPLHF	TGTGCCAGCAGTCGGCCCGAACATAATTCACCCCTCCACTTT
TRBV2	TRBJ2-5	TRBD1	-	CASSYPRGWGTQYF	TGTGCCAGCAGTTACCCCAGGGGGTGGGGGACCCAGTACTTC
TRBV5-4	TRBJ2-5	TRBD1	-	CASSLRQGAGETQYF	TGTGCCAGCAGCTTGAGGCAGGGGGCTGGAGAGACCCAGTACTTC
TRBV6-5	TRBJ2-7	-	-	CASSIQGLYEQYF	TGTGCCAGCAGCATACAGGGTCTCTACGAGCAGTACTTC
TRBV6-2/TRBV6-3	TRBJ2-5	-	-	CASSYLTTQETQYF	TGTGCCAGCAGTTACCTGACTACTCAAGAGACCCAGTACTTC
TRBV18	TRBJ2-1	TRBD1	few	CASSPGDSSYNEQFF	TGTGCCAGCTCCCCAGGGGACAGCTCTTACAATGAGCAGTTCTTC
TRBV2	TRBJ1-2	-	-	CASSELRRQYGYTF	TGTGCCAGCAGTGAACTGAGGAGACAATATGGCTACACCTTC
TRBV18	TRBJ1-1	-	-	CASSPRDSPGRYTEAFF	TGTGCCAGCTCACCACGGGACTCCCCAGGGCGATACACTGAAGCTTTCTTT
TRBV6-1	TRBJ1-5	-	few	CATREERDQPQHF	TGTGCCACCCGTGAAGAGAGGGATCAGCCCCAGCATTTT
TRBV9	TRBJ2-3	-	-	CASSVAPLGTTDTQYF	TGTGCCAGCAGCGTAGCCCCGCTAGGGACCACAGATACGCAGTATTTT
TRBV7-3	TRBJ2-1	TRBD2	-	CASSSTSGANEQFF	TGTGCCAGCAGCTCGACTAGCGGGGCTAATGAGCAGTTCTTC
TRBV5-1	TRBJ2-4	-	-	CASSLLPGVENIQYF	TGCGCCAGCAGCTTGCTTCCAGGGGTGGAGAACATTCAGTACTTC
TRBV7-3	TRBJ2-2	TRBD2	-	CASQQTSGSGGELFF	TGTGCCAGCCAGCAGACTAGCGGGAGTGGCGGGGAGCTGTTTTTT
TRBV5-1	TRBJ2-1	-	-	CASSRNPGEQFF	TGCGCCAGCAGCCGTAATCCGGGGGAGCAGTTCTTC
TRBV7-9	TRBJ1-4	-	-	CASSLGGNNEKLFF	TGTGCCAGCAGCTTAGGGGGGAATAATGAAAAACTGTTTTTT
TRBV19	TRBJ2-7	TRBD1	-	CASSIATGAYEQYF	TGTGCCAGTAGTATAGCGACAGGGGCCTACGAGCAGTACTTC
TRBV5-1	TRBJ2-1	TRBD2	-	CASSPHWEAGGTYNEQFF	TGCGCCAGCAGCCCACACTGGGAAGCGGGGGGGACTTACAATGAGCAGTTCTTC
TRBV5-4	TRBJ2-1	TRBD2	-	CASSLYEGGPSEQFF	TGTGCCAGCAGCTTATATGAGGGAGGGCCCTCTGAGCAGTTCTTC
TRBV5-6	TRBJ2-7	-	-	CASSLLTARREQYF	TGTGCCAGCAGCTTGTTGACAGCCCGCCGCGAGCAGTACTTC
TRBV21-1	TRBJ2-1	-	once	CASSKRLAGLVYNEQFF	TGTGCCAGCAGCAAAAGACTAGCGGGCTTGGTTTACAATGAGCAGTTCTTC
TRBV6-2/TRBV6-3	TRBJ1-1	-	-	CASSQVLRNTEAFF	TGTGCCAGCAGTCAGGTATTGCGGAACACTGAAGCTTTCTTT
TRBV28	TRBJ2-4	TRBD2	once	CASSPGTSGVDIQYF	TGTGCCAGCAGTCCCGGGACTAGCGGGGTAGACATTCAGTACTTC
TRBV7-9	TRBJ2-7	TRBD1	-	CASSLGQGAYHEQYF	TGTGCCAGCAGCTTAGGACAGGGGGCTTACCACGAGCAGTACTTC
TRBV29-1	TRBJ2-1	-	-	CSVYRRASARNEQFF	TGCAGCGTCTACCGACGGGCTAGCGCGCGAAATGAGCAGTTCTTC
TRBV5-1	TRBJ2-3	TRBD2	-	CASSLGSGSSVDTQYF	TGCGCCAGCAGCTTGGGGAGCGGGAGCTCGGTCGATACGCAGTATTTT
TRBV2	TRBJ2-5	-	-	CATSSQTPRAQYF	TGTGCCACGAGCTCTCAGACTCCAAGGGCCCAGTACTTC